This T cell receptor (beta chain) originates from a study of PD-1 blockade in classical Hodgkin lymphoma. Method: immunoSEQ multiplex PCR; TCRdb's copy keeps in-frame clones and lacks some. Among tens of thousands of clones listed, over 90% were seen once. General study points: When set against healthy donors, newly diagnosed patients were reported to show lower baseline TCR diversity. Repertoire differences lack defined causes, possibly disease activity or prior therapy.

The trim removed 1 base at V and 5 bases at J, leaving 2 bases unmatched. Germline V lookup: CDR1 MNHEY, CDR2 SVGAGI. This CDR3 has 15 residues. As to this clone: Its target is not known.

This sample's time point: newly diagnosed, previously untreated cHL patient sample. Comparison PBMCs came from previously untreated, newly diagnosed classical Hodgkin lymphoma patients. Specimen: peripheral blood mononuclear cells (PBMCs). This clonotype was obtained from a human donor with classical Hodgkin lymphoma. The chain combines TRBV6-5 with TRBJ2-1, with 10 bases matching TRBD2. DNA of the CDR3: TGTGCCAGCAGTTACTTAGCGGGGGGTAACAATGAGCAGTTCTTC. Its translation: CASSYLAGGNNEQFF.